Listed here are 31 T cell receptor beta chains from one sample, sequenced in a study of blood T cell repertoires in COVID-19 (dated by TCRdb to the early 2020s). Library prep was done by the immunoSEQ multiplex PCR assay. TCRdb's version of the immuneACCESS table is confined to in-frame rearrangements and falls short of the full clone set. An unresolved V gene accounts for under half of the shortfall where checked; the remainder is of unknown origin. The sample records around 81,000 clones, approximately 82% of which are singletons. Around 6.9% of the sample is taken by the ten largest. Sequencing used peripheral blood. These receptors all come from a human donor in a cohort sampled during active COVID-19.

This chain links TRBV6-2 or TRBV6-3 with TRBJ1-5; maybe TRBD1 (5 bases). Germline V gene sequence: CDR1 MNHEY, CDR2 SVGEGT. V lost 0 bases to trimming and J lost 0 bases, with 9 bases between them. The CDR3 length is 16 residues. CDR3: CASSYSDRDSNQPQHF. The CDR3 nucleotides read TGTGCCAGCAGTTACTCCGACAGAGATAGCAATCAGCCCCAGCATTTT.

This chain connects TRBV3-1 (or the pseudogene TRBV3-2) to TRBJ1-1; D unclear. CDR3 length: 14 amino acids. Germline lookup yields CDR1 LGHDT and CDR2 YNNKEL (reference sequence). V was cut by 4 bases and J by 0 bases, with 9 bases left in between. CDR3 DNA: TGTGCCAGCAGCCCAATAGCAGTGAACACTGAAGCTTTCTTT. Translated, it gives CASSPIAVNTEAFF.

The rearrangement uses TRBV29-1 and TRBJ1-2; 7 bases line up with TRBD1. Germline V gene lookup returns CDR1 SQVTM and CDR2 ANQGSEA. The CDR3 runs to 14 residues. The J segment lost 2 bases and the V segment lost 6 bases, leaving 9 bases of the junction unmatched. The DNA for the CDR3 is TGCAGCGTAAAACGGACAGGTTTGAACTATGGCTACACCTTC. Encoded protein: CSVKRTGLNYGYTF. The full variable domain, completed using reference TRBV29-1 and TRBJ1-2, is SAVISQKPSRDICQRGTSLTIQCQVDSQVTMMFWYRQQPGQSLTLIATANQGSEATYESGFVIDKFPISRPNLTFSTLTVSNMSPEDSSIYLCSVKRTGLNYGYTFGSGTRLTVV.

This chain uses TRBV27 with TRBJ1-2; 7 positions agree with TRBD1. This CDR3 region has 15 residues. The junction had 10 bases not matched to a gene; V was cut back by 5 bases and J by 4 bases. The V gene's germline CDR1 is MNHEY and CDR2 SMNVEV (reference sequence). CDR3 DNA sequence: TGTGCCAGCAGTCCGAAACAGGGGAGAGGCTATGGCTACACCTTC. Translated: CASSPKQGRGYGYTF.

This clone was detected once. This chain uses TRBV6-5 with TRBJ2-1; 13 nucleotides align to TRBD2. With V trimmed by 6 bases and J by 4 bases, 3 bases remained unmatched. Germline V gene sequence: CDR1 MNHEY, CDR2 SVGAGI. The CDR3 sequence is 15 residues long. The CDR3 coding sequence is TGTGCCAGCAGCAAGACTAGCGGGGGGTACAATGAGCAGTTCTTC. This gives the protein CASSKTSGGYNEQFF.

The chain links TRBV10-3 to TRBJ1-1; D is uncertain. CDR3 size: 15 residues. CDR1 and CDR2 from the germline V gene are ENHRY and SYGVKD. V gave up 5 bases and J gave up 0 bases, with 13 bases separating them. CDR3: CAISPSRSLNTEAFF. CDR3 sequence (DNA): TGTGCCATCAGTCCGTCTCGTAGTCTGAACACTGAAGCTTTCTTT.

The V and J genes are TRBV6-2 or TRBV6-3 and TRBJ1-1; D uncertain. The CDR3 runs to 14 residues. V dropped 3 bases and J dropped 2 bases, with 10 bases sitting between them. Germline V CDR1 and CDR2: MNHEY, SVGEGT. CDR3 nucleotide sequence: TGTGCCAGCAGTTATTCAGGCAGAAACACTGAAGCTTTCTTT. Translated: CASSYSGRNTEAFF.

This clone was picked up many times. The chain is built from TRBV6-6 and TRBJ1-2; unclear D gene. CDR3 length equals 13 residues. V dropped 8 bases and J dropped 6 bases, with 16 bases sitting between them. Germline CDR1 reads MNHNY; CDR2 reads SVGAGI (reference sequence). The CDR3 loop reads CASSRERWDGYTF. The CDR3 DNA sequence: TGTGCCAGCTCGAGGGAACGGTGGGATGGCTACACCTTC.

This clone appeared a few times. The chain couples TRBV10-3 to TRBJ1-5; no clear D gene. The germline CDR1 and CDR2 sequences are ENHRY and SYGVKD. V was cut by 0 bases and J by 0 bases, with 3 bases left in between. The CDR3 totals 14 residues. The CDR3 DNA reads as TGTGCCATCAGTGAGTCCGGTAGCAATCAGCCCCAGCATTTT. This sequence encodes CAISESGSNQPQHF.

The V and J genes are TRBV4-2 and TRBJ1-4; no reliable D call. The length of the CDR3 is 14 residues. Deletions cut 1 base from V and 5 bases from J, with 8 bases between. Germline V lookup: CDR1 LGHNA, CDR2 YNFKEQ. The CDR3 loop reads CASSQGRQNEKLFF. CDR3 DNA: TGTGCCAGCAGCCAAGGGCGGCAAAATGAAAAACTGTTTTTT.

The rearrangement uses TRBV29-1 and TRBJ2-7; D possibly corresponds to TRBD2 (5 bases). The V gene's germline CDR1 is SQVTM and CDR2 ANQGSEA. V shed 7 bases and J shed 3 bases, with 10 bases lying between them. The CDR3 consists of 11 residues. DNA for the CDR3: TGCAGCGCCGAGGGTGGCTACGAGCAGTACTTC. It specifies CSAEGGYEQYF.

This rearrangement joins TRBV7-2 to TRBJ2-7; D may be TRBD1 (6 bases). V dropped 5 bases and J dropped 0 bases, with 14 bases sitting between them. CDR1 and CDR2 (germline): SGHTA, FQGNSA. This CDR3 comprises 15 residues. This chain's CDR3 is CASSPRQVHSYEQYF. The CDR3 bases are TGTGCCAGCAGCCCAAGACAGGTACACTCCTACGAGCAGTACTTC.

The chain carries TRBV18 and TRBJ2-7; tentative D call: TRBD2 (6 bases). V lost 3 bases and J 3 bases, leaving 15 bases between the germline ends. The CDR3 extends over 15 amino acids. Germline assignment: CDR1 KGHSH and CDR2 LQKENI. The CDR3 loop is CASSPEGRSYYEQYF. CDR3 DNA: TGTGCCAGCTCACCGGAAGGGAGGAGTTACTACGAGCAGTACTTC.

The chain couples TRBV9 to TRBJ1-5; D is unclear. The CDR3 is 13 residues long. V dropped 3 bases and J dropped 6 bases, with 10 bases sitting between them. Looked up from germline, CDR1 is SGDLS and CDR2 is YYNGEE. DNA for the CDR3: TGTGCCAGCAGCGCCTCAGGTGCTCAGCCCCAGCATTTT. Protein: CASSASGAQPQHF.

The CDR3 reads CASSSRSGATYEQYF. CDR3 DNA: TGTGCCAGCAGCTCAAGAAGTGGGGCAACCTACGAGCAGTACTTC. This chain connects TRBV7-2 to TRBJ2-7; D possibly corresponds to TRBD1 (5 bases). The CDR3 sequence is 15 residues long. Germline lookup yields CDR1 SGHTA and CDR2 FQGNSA. V lost 4 bases and J lost 2, with 15 bases in between.

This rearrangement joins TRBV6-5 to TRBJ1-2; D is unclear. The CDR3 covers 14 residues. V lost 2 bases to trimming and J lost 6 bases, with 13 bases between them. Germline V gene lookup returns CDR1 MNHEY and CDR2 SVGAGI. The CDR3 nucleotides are TGTGCCAGCAGTTACCTCACCCGAGGCGATGGCTACACCTTC. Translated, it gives CASSYLTRGDGYTF.

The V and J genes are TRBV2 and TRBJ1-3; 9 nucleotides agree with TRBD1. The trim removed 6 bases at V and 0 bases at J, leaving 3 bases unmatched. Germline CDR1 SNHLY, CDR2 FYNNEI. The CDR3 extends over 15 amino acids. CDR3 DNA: TGTGCCAGCAGGGGACAGGGATTCTCTGGAAACACCATATATTTT. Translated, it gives CASRGQGFSGNTIYF.

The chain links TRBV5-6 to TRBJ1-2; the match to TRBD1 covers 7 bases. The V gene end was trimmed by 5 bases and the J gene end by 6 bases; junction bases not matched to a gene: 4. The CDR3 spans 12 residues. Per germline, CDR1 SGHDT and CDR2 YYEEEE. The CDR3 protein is CASRTGFHGYTF. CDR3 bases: TGTGCCAGCAGGACAGGGTTCCATGGCTACACCTTC.

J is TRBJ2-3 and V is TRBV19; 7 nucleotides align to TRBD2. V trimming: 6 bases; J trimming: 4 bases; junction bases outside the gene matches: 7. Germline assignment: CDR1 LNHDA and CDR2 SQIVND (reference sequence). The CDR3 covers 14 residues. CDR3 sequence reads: CASSRGESSDTQYF. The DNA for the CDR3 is TGTGCCAGTAGCCGGGGGGAAAGCTCAGATACGCAGTATTTT.

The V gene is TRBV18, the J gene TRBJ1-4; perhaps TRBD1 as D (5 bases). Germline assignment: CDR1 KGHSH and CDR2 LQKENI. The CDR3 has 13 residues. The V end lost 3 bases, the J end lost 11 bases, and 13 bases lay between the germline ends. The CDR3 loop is CASSPGRQLKLFF. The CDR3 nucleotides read TGTGCCAGCTCACCGGGGCGACAATTGAAACTGTTTTTT.

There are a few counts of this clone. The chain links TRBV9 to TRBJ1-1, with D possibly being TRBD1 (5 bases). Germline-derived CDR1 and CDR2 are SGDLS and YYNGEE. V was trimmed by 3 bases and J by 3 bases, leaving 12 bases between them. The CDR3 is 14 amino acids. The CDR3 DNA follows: TGTGCCAGCAGCGAGGGGTCTTGGGACACTGAAGCTTTCTTT. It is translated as CASSEGSWDTEAFF.

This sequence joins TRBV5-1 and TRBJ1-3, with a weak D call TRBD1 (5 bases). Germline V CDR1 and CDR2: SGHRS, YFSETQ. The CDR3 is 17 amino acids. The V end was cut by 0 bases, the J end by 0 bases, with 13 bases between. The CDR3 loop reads CASSLATGDSSGNTIYF. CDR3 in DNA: TGCGCCAGCAGCTTGGCCACTGGGGACTCCTCTGGAAACACCATATATTTT. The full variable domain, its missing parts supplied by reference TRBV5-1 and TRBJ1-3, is KAGVTQTPRYLIKTRGQQVTLSCSPISGHRSVSWYQQTPGQGLQFLFEYFSETQRNKGNFPGRFSGRQFSNSRSEMNVSTLELGDSALYLCASSLATGDSSGNTIYFGEGSWLTVV.

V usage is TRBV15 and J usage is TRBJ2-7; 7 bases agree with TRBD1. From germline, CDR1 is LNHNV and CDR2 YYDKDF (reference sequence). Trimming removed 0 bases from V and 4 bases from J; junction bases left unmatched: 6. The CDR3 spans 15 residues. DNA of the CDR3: TGTGCCACCAGCAGAGATGGCAGGGGGTTATACGAGCAGTACTTC. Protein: CATSRDGRGLYEQYF.

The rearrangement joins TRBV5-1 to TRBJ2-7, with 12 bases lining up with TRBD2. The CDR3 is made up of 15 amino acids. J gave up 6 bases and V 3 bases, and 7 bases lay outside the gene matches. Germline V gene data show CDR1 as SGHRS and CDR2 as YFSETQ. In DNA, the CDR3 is TGCGCCAGCAGCTCCACTCTAGCGGGGGGGCGCGAGCAGTACTTC. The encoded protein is CASSSTLAGGREQYF.

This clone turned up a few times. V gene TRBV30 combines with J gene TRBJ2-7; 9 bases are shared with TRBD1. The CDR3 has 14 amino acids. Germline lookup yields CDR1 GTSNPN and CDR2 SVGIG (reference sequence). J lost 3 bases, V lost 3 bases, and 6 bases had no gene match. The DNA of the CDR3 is TGTGCCTGGAGGCACAGGACAGGGGTCTACGAGCAGTACTTC. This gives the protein CAWRHRTGVYEQYF.

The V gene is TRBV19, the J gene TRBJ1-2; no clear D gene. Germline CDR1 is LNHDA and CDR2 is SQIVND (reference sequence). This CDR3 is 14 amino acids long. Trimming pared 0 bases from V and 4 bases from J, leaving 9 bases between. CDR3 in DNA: TGTGCCAGTAGTATAGAAACAGTCTTCTATGGCTACACCTTC. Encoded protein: CASSIETVFYGYTF.

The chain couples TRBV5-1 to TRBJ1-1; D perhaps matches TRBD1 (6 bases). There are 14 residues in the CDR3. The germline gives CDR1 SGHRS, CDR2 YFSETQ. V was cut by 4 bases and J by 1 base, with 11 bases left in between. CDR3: CASSQGQANTEAFF. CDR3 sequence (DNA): TGCGCCAGCAGCCAGGGACAAGCGAACACTGAAGCTTTCTTT.

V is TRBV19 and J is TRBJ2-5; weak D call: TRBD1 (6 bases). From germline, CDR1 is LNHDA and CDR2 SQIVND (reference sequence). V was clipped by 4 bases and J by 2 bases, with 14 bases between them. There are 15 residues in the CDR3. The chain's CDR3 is CASSSRWTAQETQYF. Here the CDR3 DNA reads TGTGCCAGTAGTAGTCGCTGGACAGCACAAGAGACCCAGTACTTC. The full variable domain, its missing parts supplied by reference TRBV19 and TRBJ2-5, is DGGITQSPKYLFRKEGQNVTLSCEQNLNHDAMYWYRQDPGQGLRLIYYSQIVNDFQKGDIAEGYSVSREKKESFPLTVTSAQKNPTAFYLCASSSRWTAQETQYFGPGTRLLVL.

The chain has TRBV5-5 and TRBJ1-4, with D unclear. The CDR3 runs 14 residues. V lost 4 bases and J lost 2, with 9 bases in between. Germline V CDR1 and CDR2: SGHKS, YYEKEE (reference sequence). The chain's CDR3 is CASSILTTNEKLFF. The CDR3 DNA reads TGTGCCAGCAGCATACTCACGACTAATGAAAAACTGTTTTTT. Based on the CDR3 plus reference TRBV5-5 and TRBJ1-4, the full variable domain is DAGVTQSPTHLIKTRGQQVTLRCSPISGHKSVSWYQQVLGQGPQFIFQYYEKEERGRGNFPDRFSARQFPNYSSELNVNALLLGDSALYLCASSILTTNEKLFFGSGTQLSVL.

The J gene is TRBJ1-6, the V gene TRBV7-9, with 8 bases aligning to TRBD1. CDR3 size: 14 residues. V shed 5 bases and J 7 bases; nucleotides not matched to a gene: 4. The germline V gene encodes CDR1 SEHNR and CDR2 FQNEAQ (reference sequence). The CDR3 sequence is CASSTTGVNSPLHF. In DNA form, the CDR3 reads TGTGCCAGCAGCACGACAGGGGTAAATTCACCCCTCCACTTT. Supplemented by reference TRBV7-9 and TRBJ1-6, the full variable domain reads DTGVSQNPRHKITKRGQNVTFRCDPISEHNRLYWYRQTLGQGPEFLTYFQNEAQLEKSRLLSDRFSAERPKGSFSTLEIQRTEQGDSAMYLCASSTTGVNSPLHFGNGTRLTVT.

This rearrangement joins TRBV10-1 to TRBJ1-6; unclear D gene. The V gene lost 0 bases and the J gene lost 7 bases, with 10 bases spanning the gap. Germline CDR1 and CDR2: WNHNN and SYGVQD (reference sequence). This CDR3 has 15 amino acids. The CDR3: CASSESPSGNSPLHF. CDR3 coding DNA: TGCGCCAGCAGTGAGTCCCCCTCCGGGAATTCACCCCTCCACTTT.